A selection of T cell receptor beta chains follows, all from one sample in a study of blood T cell repertoires in COVID-19. Here immunoSEQ multiplex PCR was the method, and the copy in TCRdb shows in-frame clones only, minus some. The sample consists of fewer than 200,000 clones, around 89% of them appearing once. The sequenced sample consisted of peripheral blood. The receptors come from a man in his fifties or sixties with acute or convalescent COVID-19. Both conserved end residues are part of each CDR3. Each record gives: CDR3 DNA, CDR3 protein, D gene, J gene, V gene, clone size. D genes are given only for firm matches. Only part of the rows carry a size: once, few, many, or a class if the clone is expanded.

TGTGCCACCTCTAAAGGGACAGGCCGTGCAACTAATGAAAAACTGTTTTTT CATSKGTGRATNEKLFF TRBD1 TRBJ1-4 TRBV19 NA
TGTGCCAGCAGCCCACGACAAGTCTATGGCTACACCTTC CASSPRQVYGYTF NA TRBJ1-2 TRBV11-2 NA
TGTGCCAGCAGATCCACAGGGGGTGGCTACACCTTC CASRSTGGGYTF TRBD1 TRBJ1-2 TRBV6-5 NA
TGTGCCAGCAGCCAAGTAAGACACACCGCGTCTGGAAACACCATATATTTT CASSQVRHTASGNTIYF NA TRBJ1-3 TRBV14 NA
TGTGCCAGCAGCTTAAGGGTCAGCGGGCGAGCGAATGAGCAGTTCTTC CASSLRVSGRANEQFF NA TRBJ2-1 TRBV11-2 NA
TGTGCCAGCAGGGAGGTAGGGTACCAAGAGACCCAGTACTTC CASREVGYQETQYF NA TRBJ2-5 TRBV6-5 once
TGTGCCAGCAGTCCAAGACAGGAGGAAAAACTGTTTTTT CASSPRQEEKLFF NA TRBJ1-4 TRBV6-6 NA
TGTGCCTGGAGTGTACGAGGACAGGGGGCGAGAAGGTATGGCTACACCTTC CAWSVRGQGARRYGYTF TRBD1 TRBJ1-2 TRBV30 NA
TGTGCCGTCAGGGGAGCGGGGGTTAGTGAGCAGTTCTTC CAVRGAGVSEQFF TRBD2 TRBJ2-1 TRBV10-3 NA
TGCGCCAGCAGCCCCCGGGACAGGAACACTGAAGCTTTCTTT CASSPRDRNTEAFF TRBD1 TRBJ1-1 TRBV5-1 NA
TGTGCCTGGAGTGCAGGGACTAATCAGCCCCAGCATTTT CAWSAGTNQPQHF NA TRBJ1-5 TRBV30 NA
TGTGCCAGCAGCTTGACTAGCGGGAGGGCCGTTGAGCAGTTCTTC CASSLTSGRAVEQFF TRBD2 TRBJ2-1 TRBV5-6 NA
TGTGCCAGCAGTGGAGGACAAACAGATGGCACAGATACGCAGTATTTT CASSGGQTDGTDTQYF NA TRBJ2-3 TRBV6-4 NA
TGTGCCAGCAGCCCTTCTAGGACAGGCTTCTATGGCTACACCTTC CASSPSRTGFYGYTF TRBD1 TRBJ1-2 TRBV11-1 NA
TGTGCCAGCAGCGCTGGGAGGGACGAGCAGTTCTTC CASSAGRDEQFF TRBD2 TRBJ2-1 TRBV6-5 NA
TGTGCCAGCACCAGGGACAGCGATTACTCTGGAAACACCATATATTTT CASTRDSDYSGNTIYF TRBD1 TRBJ1-3 TRBV6-6 NA
TGCGCCAGCAGCTTTCGGGCAGGGGGCCTCGGGGCCGGGGAGCTGTTTTTT CASSFRAGGLGAGELFF TRBD1 TRBJ2-2 TRBV5-1 NA
TGTGCCAGCACGGGGACAGGCCAAGAGACCCAGTACTTC CASTGTGQETQYF TRBD1 TRBJ2-5 TRBV6-5 NA
TGTGCCAGCCGCCCAAATACAGCGGGAGCAGATACGCAGTATTTT CASRPNTAGADTQYF TRBD2 TRBJ2-3 TRBV6-2/TRBV6-3 once
TGTGCCACCAGTCCTCGAGGTGCTAACTATGGCTACACCTTC CATSPRGANYGYTF NA TRBJ1-2 TRBV24-1 NA
TGTGCCTGGAACCCGTCGGTGGAGTATGGCTACACCTTC CAWNPSVEYGYTF NA TRBJ1-2 TRBV2 NA
TGTGCCAGCAGCTCACAGTCGAACACTGAAGCTTTCTTT CASSSQSNTEAFF NA TRBJ1-1 TRBV7-3 NA
TGTGCCAGCAGCAAGCGGGGAACAACTTCCCAAGAGACCCAGTACTTC CASSKRGTTSQETQYF TRBD2 TRBJ2-5 TRBV3-1/TRBV3-2 NA
TGTGCCACCAGTGACCGGACAGGGGGCAGAAATACGCAGTATTTT CATSDRTGGRNTQYF TRBD1 TRBJ2-3 TRBV24-1 NA
TGTGCCAGTAGTTTGGGACAGGAGGGCAATGAGCAGTTCTTC CASSLGQEGNEQFF TRBD1 TRBJ2-1 TRBV19 NA
TGTGCCACCAGCGACCCGGGAACGGCGACCGGGGAGCTGTTTTTT CATSDPGTATGELFF NA TRBJ2-2 TRBV24-1 NA
TGTGCCAGCTCACCGGGACTAGCGGGGGAGACCCAGTACTTC CASSPGLAGETQYF TRBD2 TRBJ2-5 TRBV18 NA
TGTGCCAGCAGTTTCGGACGGGAGGCTTCACCCCTCCACTTT CASSFGREASPLHF NA TRBJ1-6 TRBV27 NA
TGTGCCTGGAGCCTAGACAGCAGCAATCAGCCCCAGCATTTT CAWSLDSSNQPQHF NA TRBJ1-5 TRBV30 NA
TGTGCCAGCAGCTTAGTGGGGGGGGCCTATGGCTACACCTTC CASSLVGGAYGYTF NA TRBJ1-2 TRBV11-2 NA
TGTGCCACCAGTGATTACAGGGGGCTGGACACAGATACGCAGTATTTT CATSDYRGLDTDTQYF TRBD1 TRBJ2-3 TRBV24-1 NA
TGCAGCGGAGTCCGGGACAGGGAGGAGAAGGATGGCTACACCTTC CSGVRDREEKDGYTF TRBD1 TRBJ1-2 TRBV29-1 NA
TGTGCCAGCAGCTTCGGTTTGCGGCCTTCTGGAAACACCATATATTTT CASSFGLRPSGNTIYF NA TRBJ1-3 TRBV7-2 NA
TGTGCCAGCAGTCGACAGAACTATGGCTACACCTTC CASSRQNYGYTF NA TRBJ1-2 TRBV6-5 NA
TGCAGCGTACGGACAGGGGGCCCGACAGATACGCAGTATTTT CSVRTGGPTDTQYF TRBD1 TRBJ2-3 TRBV29-1 NA
TGTGCCACCTCCTACAGGGGGCAACAGCAGTTCTTC CATSYRGQQQFF TRBD1 TRBJ2-1 TRBV5-8 NA
TGTGCCAGCAGTCGGACAGGGGGCTTCGCCGGGGAGCTGTTTTTT CASSRTGGFAGELFF TRBD1 TRBJ2-2 TRBV6-5 NA
TGTGCCAGTAGAAGACAGGGGGCTGGGGCCAACGTCCTGACTTTC CASRRQGAGANVLTF TRBD1 TRBJ2-6 TRBV19 NA
TGTGCCAGCAGCCTACTCAAAACCACAGATACGCAGTATTTT CASSLLKTTDTQYF NA TRBJ2-3 TRBV7-2 NA
TGTGCCAGCAGCTATACTATCGAGACTGAAGCTTTCTTT CASSYTIETEAFF NA TRBJ1-1 TRBV11-3 few
TGTGCCAGCAGCGCCGCGGGGTGGAGTAGCGAACTGTTTTTT CASSAAGWSSELFF NA TRBJ2-2 TRBV9 NA
TGTGCCAGCCCGGACAGAGCTAACTATGGCTACACCTTC CASPDRANYGYTF NA TRBJ1-2 TRBV2 NA
TGCGCCAGCAGTGAGGGAGGGCTCTCTGGAAACACCATATATTTT CASSEGGLSGNTIYF NA TRBJ1-3 TRBV10-2 few
TGCGCCAGCAGTGAAGAAAAGCGAACTACGCAGTATTTT CASSEEKRTTQYF NA TRBJ2-3 TRBV10-1 NA
TGTGCCAGCAGCTTGGGGCCAGGAAAAGAGACCCAGTACTTC CASSLGPGKETQYF NA TRBJ2-5 TRBV5-6 NA
TGTGCCAGCAGTTTATACAGGGTGGAGACCCAGTACTTC CASSLYRVETQYF NA TRBJ2-5 TRBV12-3/TRBV12-4 once
TGTGCCAGCAGTTATCCGGGACAGGGGAACACTGAAGCTTTCTTT CASSYPGQGNTEAFF TRBD1 TRBJ1-1 TRBV6-5 NA